These 21 T cell receptor beta chains share one sample of origin, sequenced in a study of beta chain features in type 1 diabetes. cDNA synthesis used the whole RNA isolate, giving expressed TCRB sequences. The table came from immunoSEQ multiplex PCR; TCRdb's copy has only in-frame clones and leaves some out. The table has around 400,000 clones, around 12% seen once. Specimen: naive CD4+ T cells from blood. The receptors stem from a man between 18 and 35 years old in good health.

Concerning this clone: This same CDR3 is encoded by further DNA sequences in the sample. V is TRBV7-2 and J is TRBJ1-5, with D maybe TRBD1 (6 bases). Trimming shortened V by 1 base and J by 1 base, and 8 bases separated the two germline ends. Germline-derived CDR1 and CDR2 are SGHTA and FQGNSA. The CDR3 contains 15 residues. Here the CDR3 DNA reads TGTGCCAGCAGCTTAGTGACAGGAAGCAATCAGCCCCAGCATTTT. It encodes CASSLVTGSNQPQHF.

The chain joins TRBV4-1 to TRBJ2-7, with 9 bases identical to TRBD2. The CDR3 has 16 amino acids. Germline CDR1 is MGHRA and CDR2 is YSYEKL. Germline trimming cut 1 base from V and 4 bases from J; bases unmatched to any gene: 8. CDR3 protein: CASSQGSSGMVYEQYF. The CDR3 DNA reads as TGCGCCAGCAGCCAAGGTTCTAGCGGGATGGTTTACGAGCAGTACTTC.

The table lists this clone with a few counts. The CDR3 region is CASSQNGGNTGELFF. The CDR3 DNA is TGCGCCAGCAGCCAAAATGGAGGGAACACCGGGGAGCTGTTTTTT. V is TRBV4-1 and J is TRBJ2-2; D might be TRBD2 (5 bases). Germline CDR1 is MGHRA and CDR2 is YSYEKL. V was cut by 2 bases and J by 1 base, with 8 bases left in between. The CDR3 covers 15 residues.

In its sample, this clone was seen a few times. Here the CDR3 reads CASSTSRKGQETQYF. DNA for the CDR3: TGTGCCAGCAGCACTTCGAGGAAAGGACAAGAGACCCAGTACTTC. V and J are TRBV5-5 and TRBJ2-5; unclear D gene. The CDR3 covers 15 residues. CDR1 SGHKS and CDR2 YYEKEE come from the germline V gene (reference sequence). V was shortened by 4 bases and J by 2 bases, with 15 bases between the two germline ends. The full variable domain, rest sourced from reference TRBV5-5 and TRBJ2-5, is DAGVTQSPTHLIKTRGQQVTLRCSPISGHKSVSWYQQVLGQGPQFIFQYYEKEERGRGNFPDRFSARQFPNYSSELNVNALLLGDSALYLCASSTSRKGQETQYFGPGTRLLVL.

This clone has more than one count but fewer than ten. The J gene is TRBJ2-7, the V gene TRBV18; the D gene is possibly TRBD1 (6 bases). CDR3 length: 13 residues. CDR1 is KGHSH and CDR2 is LQKENI in the germline V gene. V lost 4 bases and J 5 bases, leaving 12 bases between the germline ends. DNA for the CDR3: TGTGCCAGCTCACTGAGACAGGTCGACGAGCAGTACTTC. Amino acids: CASSLRQVDEQYF.

V and J are TRBV28 and TRBJ1-5, with D maybe TRBD1 (6 bases). Trimming shortened V by 6 bases and J by 2 bases, and 14 bases separated the two germline ends. CDR3 length: 15 residues. Germline assignment: CDR1 MDHEN and CDR2 SYDVKM. CDR3 residues: CASSHTGLGNQPQHF. The CDR3 coding sequence is TGTGCCAGCAGCCACACAGGGCTGGGCAATCAGCCCCAGCATTTT.

This clone was seen once. The gene calls are TRBV18 and TRBJ2-3, with D unresolved. V lost 4 bases and J 2 bases, leaving 4 bases between the germline ends. Germline CDR1 reads KGHSH; CDR2 reads LQKENI. The CDR3 is 12 residues long. CDR3 sequence (DNA): TGTGCCAGCTCACGGGCCACAGATACGCAGTATTTT. This codes for CASSRATDTQYF.

Only a few counts were recorded for this clone. CDR3 region: CASTQQPGQRGDEQYF. The DNA for the CDR3 is TGTGCCAGCACTCAACAGCCGGGACAGAGGGGCGACGAGCAGTACTTC. The chain carries TRBV5-4 and TRBJ2-7; 7 bases align to TRBD1. CDR1 and CDR2 (germline): SGHNT, YYREEE (reference sequence). V dropped 6 bases and J dropped 5; count of bases not matched to a gene: 17. There are 16 residues in the CDR3.

The chain is built from TRBV19 and TRBJ2-3, with D perhaps TRBD1 (5 bases). Germline CDR1 LNHDA, CDR2 SQIVND (reference sequence). The CDR3 spans 14 residues. Trimming took 6 bases from V and 0 from J, leaving 10 bases between them. CDR3 in amino acids: CASRRTQSTDTQYF. The CDR3 DNA is TGTGCCAGTAGAAGGACACAAAGCACAGATACGCAGTATTTT. The variable domain in full, with the rest retrieved from reference TRBV19 and TRBJ2-3, is DGGITQSPKYLFRKEGQNVTLSCEQNLNHDAMYWYRQDPGQGLRLIYYSQIVNDFQKGDIAEGYSVSREKKESFPLTVTSAQKNPTAFYLCASRRTQSTDTQYFGPGTRLTVL.

In regard to this clone: Relative to the germline gene, one junction end is altered; a read error may explain this. V and J are TRBV5-1 and TRBJ2-1, with D perhaps matching TRBD2 (5 bases). The CDR3 contains 16 residues. Germline CDR1 is SGHRS and CDR2 is YFSETQ. In DNA, the CDR3 is TGCGCCAGCAGCTTGGGGAGGCAGCCGGACCACAAGGAGCAGTTCTTC. The encoded protein is CASSLGRQPDHKEQFF.

In regard to this clone: One junction end does not reproduce the germline sequence, and a read error may be involved. V usage is TRBV20-1 and J usage is TRBJ2-7, with D hard to call. CDR1 is DFQATT and CDR2 is SNEGSKA in the germline V gene (reference sequence). The CDR3 totals 11 residues. The CDR3: CSARSAYEQYF. The CDR3 DNA reads as TGCAGCGCTAGGAGCGCCTACGAGCAGTACTTC.

This clone was recorded a few times. Within the sample, other DNA sequences also encode this same CDR3. The rearrangement uses TRBV28 and TRBJ1-2; 9 nucleotides align to TRBD1. Trimming removed 6 bases from V and 2 bases from J; junction bases left unmatched: 4. The CDR3 sequence is 14 residues long. Germline V CDR1 and CDR2: MDHEN, SYDVKM. The CDR3 DNA sequence: TGTGCCAGCAGCCCGGGACAGGGAAACTATGGCTACACCTTC. It specifies CASSPGQGNYGYTF.

This clone turned up a few times. The sample holds other DNA sequences that translate to the same CDR3. This chain connects TRBV18 to TRBJ2-1; D not certain. The CDR3 extends over 12 amino acids. Per the germline V gene, CDR1 is KGHSH and CDR2 is LQKENI. Trimming removed 0 bases from V and 6 bases from J, with 3 bases in between. The CDR3 loop is CASSPPSNEQFF. CDR3 DNA: TGTGCCAGCTCACCACCGAGCAATGAGCAGTTCTTC. The full variable domain, with the rest looked up from reference TRBV18 and TRBJ2-1, is NAGVMQNPRHLVRRRGQEARLRCSPMKGHSHVYWYRQLPEEGLKFMVYLQKENIIDESGMPKERFSAEFPKEGPSILRIQQVVRGDSAAYFCASSPPSNEQFFGPGTRLTVL.

This rearrangement joins TRBV6-4 to TRBJ2-5; TRBD1 aligns across 7 bases. The germline gives CDR1 MRHNA, CDR2 SNTAGT. V was clipped by 7 bases and J by 2 bases; unmatched bases: 10. The CDR3 consists of 15 residues. CDR3 in amino acids: CASKGKGQLQETQYF. The CDR3 coding sequence is TGTGCCAGCAAGGGGAAGGGACAGCTTCAAGAGACCCAGTACTTC.

This chain uses TRBV7-9 with TRBJ2-3; the match to TRBD1 covers 8 bases. Germline values: CDR1 SEHNR, CDR2 FQNEAQ (reference sequence). V lost 5 bases to trimming and J lost 1 base; unmatched junction nucleotides: 5. This CDR3 region has 15 residues. The CDR3 coding sequence is TGTGCCAGCAGCCGCGACAGGGGACGCACAGATACGCAGTATTTT. Its protein is CASSRDRGRTDTQYF.

This clone has just a few counts. The chain uses TRBV7-2 and TRBJ2-1; 13 positions agree with TRBD2. Germline-derived CDR1 and CDR2 are SGHTA and FQGNSA. Trimming took 3 bases from V and 0 from J; bases not matched to a gene: 2. CDR3 size: 17 residues. CDR3 bases: TGTGCCAGCAGCTTTAGACTAGCGGGGGGCTCCTACAATGAGCAGTTCTTC. Translating it yields CASSFRLAGGSYNEQFF.

The sample holds a few counts of this clone. The chain is built from TRBV7-9 and TRBJ2-7, with 9 nucleotides matching TRBD2. CDR1 and CDR2 (germline): SEHNR, FQNEAQ (reference sequence). The CDR3 runs 12 residues. V was pared by 5 bases and J by 13 bases, with 9 bases of the junction left unmatched. This CDR3 reads CASSKTSGGGYF. CDR3 nucleotide sequence: TGTGCCAGCAGCAAGACTAGCGGAGGGGGATACTTC.

In DNA form, the CDR3 reads TGTGCCAGCAGCCGCTGGAGCGGTACCACCTACGAGCAGTACTTC. Protein: CASSRWSGTTYEQYF. The chain uses TRBV6-6 and TRBJ2-5, with a tentative D call TRBD2 (5 bases). The better agreement between TRBJ2-7 and the DNA end casts doubt on the J call. The CDR3 is 15 residues long. Germline V gives CDR1 MNHNY, CDR2 SVGAGI (reference sequence).

In its sample, this clone was seen a few times. CDR3 coding DNA: TGCGCCAGCAGCCGGACCCCGGGACTAGCGGGGGGCAAGACCACAGATACGCAGTATTTT. This sequence encodes CASSRTPGLAGGKTTDTQYF. The chain combines TRBV4-1 with TRBJ2-3, with 15 bases identical to TRBD2. The V segment lost 4 bases and the J segment 2 bases; nucleotides outside the gene matches: 13. The CDR3 runs to 20 residues. The germline gives CDR1 MGHRA, CDR2 YSYEKL.

The rearrangement uses TRBV28 and TRBJ1-5; D not certain. CDR3 length equals 12 residues. The V end was cut by 7 bases, the J end by 1 base, with 5 bases between. Germline V lookup: CDR1 MDHEN, CDR2 SYDVKM. DNA of the CDR3: TGTGCCAGCACACTGAGCAATCAGCCCCAGCATTTT. This codes for CASTLSNQPQHF.

In its sample, this clone was seen a few times. V and J are TRBV9 and TRBJ2-2; D gene unclear. Germline CDR1 and CDR2: SGDLS and YYNGEE. CDR3 size: 17 residues. V lost 0 bases, J lost 0 bases, and 12 bases lay in between. CDR3 sequence reads: CASSVGPFRANTGELFF. Here the CDR3 DNA reads TGTGCCAGCAGCGTAGGGCCCTTTCGGGCGAACACCGGGGAGCTGTTTTTT.